This T cell receptor beta chain was identified during a study of T cell repertoires in cytomegalovirus infection. Overall study: An indication of both CMV infection and matching HLA type came from public TCR beta signatures. The study's findings and limits: HLA-C-restricted CMV clonotypes gave the most frequent clonotype in two of eight donors. CMV carriers with the relevant HLA were identified by cumulative public TCR beta family frequency.

TCRdb re-called the reads with MiXCR, one entry per CDR3 protein. Here the sample spans about 530,000 distinct CDR3 sequences, roughly 29% being singletons. This clonotype was observed a handful of times. Its target is not known. V was pared by 8 bases and J by 5 bases, with 8 bases of the junction left unmatched. This CDR3 contains 14 residues. Per the germline V gene, CDR1 is ENHRY and CDR2 is SYGVKD. The specimen was PBMCs. This receptor was taken from a human donor in good health (CMV status not recorded). Some clones in this sample may be carry-over from other donors' samples. The chain carries TRBV10-3 and TRBJ2-2; 7 nucleotides agree with TRBD1. The CDR3 protein is CAIQGTALTGELFF. The CDR3 DNA follows: TGTGCCATCCAGGGGACAGCCCTGACCGGGGAGCTGTTTTTT.